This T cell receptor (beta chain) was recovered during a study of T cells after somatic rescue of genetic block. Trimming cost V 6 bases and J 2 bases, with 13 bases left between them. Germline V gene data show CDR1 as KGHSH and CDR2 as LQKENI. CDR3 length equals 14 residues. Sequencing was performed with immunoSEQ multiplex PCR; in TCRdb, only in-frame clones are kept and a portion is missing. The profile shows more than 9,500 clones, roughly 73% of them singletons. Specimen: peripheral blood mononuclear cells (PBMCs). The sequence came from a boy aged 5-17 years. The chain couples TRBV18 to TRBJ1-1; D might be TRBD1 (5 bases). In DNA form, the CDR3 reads TGTGCCAGCTCCCCTCAGGGCTCTAACACTGAAGCTTTCTTT. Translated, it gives CASSPQGSNTEAFF.